Listed below are T cell receptor beta chains from one sample, sequenced in a study of T cell responses to AZD1222 COVID-19 vaccine. Assay used: immunoSEQ multiplex PCR; TCRdb lists only in-frame clones, some missing. The sample has 200,000 or so clones, about 92% seen once. Sequences were derived from peripheral blood, sampled on day 0 of AZD1222 vaccination. These receptor sequences come from an adult in good health. Both conserved end residues are part of each CDR3. The D gene is left open where the match is weak. Clone sizes are given selectively: once, few, many, or a class where the clone is expanded.

J,size,D,V,CDR3,DNA
TRBJ1-2,-,TRBD1,TRBV28,CASSEGQGLPDGYTF,TGTGCCAGCAGTGAGGGACAGGGGTTGCCTGATGGCTACACCTTC
TRBJ2-7,-,-,TRBV20-1,CSASADPRDEQYF,TGCAGTGCTAGTGCGGACCCGAGGGACGAGCAGTACTTC
TRBJ1-1,-,-,TRBV2,CASGGGRTEAFF,TGTGCCAGTGGGGGGGGGAGAACTGAAGCTTTCTTT
TRBJ2-2,-,-,TRBV30,CAWSVTGELFF,TGTGCCTGGAGTGTAACCGGGGAGCTGTTTTTT
TRBJ1-2,-,TRBD1,TRBV18,CASSPRDRDGYTF,TGTGCCAGCTCACCAAGGGACAGGGATGGCTACACCTTC
TRBJ1-1,once,-,TRBV11-2,CASSSWTGTEAFF,TGTGCCAGCAGCTCGTGGACTGGCACTGAAGCTTTCTTT
TRBJ1-3,-,-,TRBV2,CASSAGTDSGNTIYF,TGTGCCAGCAGTGCTGGGACGGACTCTGGAAACACCATATATTTT
TRBJ2-1,-,-,TRBV5-1,CASTISGYNEQFF,TGCGCCAGCACCATCAGCGGTTACAATGAGCAGTTCTTC
TRBJ2-3,-,TRBD2,TRBV19,CASRRLAGTDTQYF,TGTGCCAGCAGACGACTAGCTGGCACAGATACGCAGTATTTT
TRBJ2-3,-,-,TRBV3-1/TRBV3-2,CASSQTPHKGSDTQYF,TGTGCCAGCAGCCAAACCCCGCACAAAGGGTCAGATACGCAGTATTTT
TRBJ1-2,-,-,TRBV2,CASSVKVNYGYTF,TGTGCCAGCAGTGTCAAGGTGAACTATGGCTACACCTTC
TRBJ1-3,once,-,TRBV24-1,CATRTSSGNTIYF,TGTGCCACCCGGACAAGCTCTGGAAACACCATATATTTT
TRBJ2-2,-,-,TRBV6-5,CASRRVETGELFF,TGTGCCAGCAGAAGGGTCGAGACCGGGGAGCTGTTTTTT
TRBJ1-2,-,TRBD1,TRBV4-1,CASSQGATGALYGYTF,TGCGCCAGCAGCCAAGGGGCGACAGGGGCCCTCTATGGCTACACCTTC
TRBJ2-7,-,TRBD2,TRBV9,CASSVASGTSFYEQYF,TGTGCCAGCAGCGTCGCCTCCGGGACTAGTTTTTACGAGCAGTACTTC
TRBJ1-5,-,-,TRBV6-2/TRBV6-3,CASSSRTASTNQPQHF,TGTGCCAGCAGTTCCAGGACAGCTTCTACAAATCAGCCCCAGCATTTT
TRBJ1-2,-,-,TRBV18,CASSPPTSPYNYGYTF,TGTGCCAGCTCACCACCTACCAGCCCTTATAACTATGGCTACACCTTC
TRBJ1-1,once,-,TRBV5-1,CASSSTGTTEAFF,TGCGCCAGCAGCTCGACAGGAACCACTGAAGCTTTCTTT
TRBJ2-2,-,-,TRBV7-8,CASSLGSTGELFF,TGTGCCAGCAGCCTAGGGAGCACCGGGGAGCTGTTTTTT
TRBJ1-1,few,-,TRBV20-1,CSASGRVNTEAFF,TGCAGTGCTAGTGGCAGAGTGAACACTGAAGCTTTCTTT
TRBJ1-2,-,-,TRBV28,CASGTGNSYGYTF,TGTGCCAGCGGTACAGGGAACTCCTATGGCTACACCTTC
TRBJ1-5,-,-,TRBV5-6,CASGFWGFGQPQHF,TGTGCCAGCGGCTTTTGGGGTTTTGGTCAGCCCCAGCATTTT